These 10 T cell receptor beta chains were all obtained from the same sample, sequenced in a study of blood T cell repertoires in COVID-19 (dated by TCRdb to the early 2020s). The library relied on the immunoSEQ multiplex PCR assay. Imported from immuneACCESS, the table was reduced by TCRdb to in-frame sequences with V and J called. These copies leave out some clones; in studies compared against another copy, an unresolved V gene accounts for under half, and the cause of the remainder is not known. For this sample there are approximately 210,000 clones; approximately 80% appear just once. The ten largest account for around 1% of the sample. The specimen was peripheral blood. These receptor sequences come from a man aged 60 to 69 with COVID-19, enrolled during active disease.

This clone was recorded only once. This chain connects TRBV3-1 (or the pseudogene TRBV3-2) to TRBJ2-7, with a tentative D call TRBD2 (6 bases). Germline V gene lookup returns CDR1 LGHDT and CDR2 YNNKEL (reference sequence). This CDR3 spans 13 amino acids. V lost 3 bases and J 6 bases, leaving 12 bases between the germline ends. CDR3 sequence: CASSHFGGVEQYF. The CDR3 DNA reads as TGTGCCAGCAGCCACTTCGGGGGTGTCGAGCAGTACTTC.

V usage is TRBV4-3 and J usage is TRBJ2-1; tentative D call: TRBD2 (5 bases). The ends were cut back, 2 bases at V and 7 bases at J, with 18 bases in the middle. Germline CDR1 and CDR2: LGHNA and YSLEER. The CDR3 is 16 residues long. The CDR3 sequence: CASSQTDGPRRNEQFF. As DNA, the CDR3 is TGCGCCAGCAGCCAAACCGACGGACCTCGGAGGAATGAGCAGTTCTTC.

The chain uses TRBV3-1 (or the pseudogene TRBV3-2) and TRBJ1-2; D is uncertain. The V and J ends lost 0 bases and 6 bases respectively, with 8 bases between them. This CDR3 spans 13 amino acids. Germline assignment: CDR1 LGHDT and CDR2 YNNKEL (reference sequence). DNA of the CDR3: TGTGCCAGCAGCCAAGATGAACAAGATGGCTACACCTTC. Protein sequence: CASSQDEQDGYTF.

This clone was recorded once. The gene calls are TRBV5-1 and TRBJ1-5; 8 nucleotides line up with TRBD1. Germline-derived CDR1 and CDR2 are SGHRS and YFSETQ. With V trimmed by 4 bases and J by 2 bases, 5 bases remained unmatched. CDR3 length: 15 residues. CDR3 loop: CASSPSGQGNQPQHF. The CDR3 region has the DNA TGCGCCAGCAGCCCCTCGGGACAGGGCAATCAGCCCCAGCATTTT. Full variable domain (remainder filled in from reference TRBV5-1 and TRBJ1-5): KAGVTQTPRYLIKTRGQQVTLSCSPISGHRSVSWYQQTPGQGLQFLFEYFSETQRNKGNFPGRFSGRQFSNSRSEMNVSTLELGDSALYLCASSPSGQGNQPQHFGDGTRLSIL.

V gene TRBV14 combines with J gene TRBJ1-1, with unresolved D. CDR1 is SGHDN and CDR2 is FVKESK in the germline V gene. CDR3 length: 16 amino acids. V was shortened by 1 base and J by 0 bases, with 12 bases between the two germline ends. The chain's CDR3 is CASSQVTGLVNTEAFF. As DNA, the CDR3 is TGTGCCAGCAGCCAAGTTACCGGGTTAGTGAACACTGAAGCTTTCTTT.

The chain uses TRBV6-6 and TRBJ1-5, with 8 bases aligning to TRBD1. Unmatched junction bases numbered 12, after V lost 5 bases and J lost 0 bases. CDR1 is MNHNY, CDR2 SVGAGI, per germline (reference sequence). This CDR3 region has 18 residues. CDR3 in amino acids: CASSLTRGQGSSNQPQHF. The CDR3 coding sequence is TGTGCCAGCAGTCTCACCAGGGGGCAGGGTAGTAGCAATCAGCCCCAGCATTTT.

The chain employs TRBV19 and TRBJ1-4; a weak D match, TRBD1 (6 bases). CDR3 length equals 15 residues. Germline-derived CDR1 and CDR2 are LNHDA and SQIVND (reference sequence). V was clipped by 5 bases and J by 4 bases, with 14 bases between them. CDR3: CASSSRTAFNEKLFF. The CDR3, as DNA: TGTGCCAGTAGTTCCCGGACAGCTTTTAATGAAAAACTGTTTTTT. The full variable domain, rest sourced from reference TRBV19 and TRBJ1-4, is DGGITQSPKYLFRKEGQNVTLSCEQNLNHDAMYWYRQDPGQGLRLIYYSQIVNDFQKGDIAEGYSVSREKKESFPLTVTSAQKNPTAFYLCASSSRTAFNEKLFFGSGTQLSVL.

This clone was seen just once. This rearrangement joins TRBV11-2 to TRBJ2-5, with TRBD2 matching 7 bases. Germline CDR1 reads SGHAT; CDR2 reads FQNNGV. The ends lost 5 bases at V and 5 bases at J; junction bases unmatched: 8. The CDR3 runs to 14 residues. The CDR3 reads CASSISGRGETQYF. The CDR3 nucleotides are TGTGCCAGCAGCATTAGCGGGCGGGGGGAGACCCAGTACTTC.

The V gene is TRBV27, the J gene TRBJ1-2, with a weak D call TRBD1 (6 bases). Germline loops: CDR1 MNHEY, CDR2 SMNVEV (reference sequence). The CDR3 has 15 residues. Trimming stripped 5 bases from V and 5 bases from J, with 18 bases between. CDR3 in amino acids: CASSPTRTEAYGYTF. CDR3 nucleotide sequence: TGTGCCAGCAGTCCGACCCGGACAGAGGCTTATGGCTACACCTTC.

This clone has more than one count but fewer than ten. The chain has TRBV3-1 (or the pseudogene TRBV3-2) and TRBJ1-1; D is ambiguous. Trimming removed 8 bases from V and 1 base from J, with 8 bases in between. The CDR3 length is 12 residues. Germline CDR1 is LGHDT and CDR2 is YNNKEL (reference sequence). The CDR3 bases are TGTGCCAGCCGGACTTCGAACACTGAAGCTTTCTTT. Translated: CASRTSNTEAFF.